This passage covers 7 T cell receptor beta chains from one sample sequenced in a study of blood T cell repertoires in COVID-19. Generated by immunoSEQ multiplex PCR, the TCRdb table keeps only in-frame clones and is missing some. The table lists over 45,000 clones, 80% to 90% of them singletons. Sequenced sample: peripheral blood. These TCRs come from a man aged 50-60 years with active COVID-19.

The chain carries TRBV28 and TRBJ1-4, with D uncertain. V was shortened by 11 bases and J by 2 bases, with 9 bases between the two germline ends. The germline V gene has CDR1 MDHEN and CDR2 SYDVKM. CDR3 length equals 12 residues. The CDR3 DNA reads as TGTGCCTCGGGCGGGACTAATGAAAAACTGTTTTTT. Translation gives CASGGTNEKLFF.

The chain recombines TRBV9 with TRBJ2-1, with 13 bases that match TRBD2. The germline V gene encodes CDR1 SGDLS and CDR2 YYNGEE. The J segment lost 5 bases and the V segment lost 0 bases, leaving 5 bases of the junction unmatched. The CDR3 sequence is 17 residues long. Here the CDR3 DNA reads TGTGCCAGCAGCGTAGCTGGGACTAGCGGGGTCCACAATGAGCAGTTCTTC. This translates into CASSVAGTSGVHNEQFF.

The V gene is TRBV29-1, the J gene TRBJ2-3, with 7 bases matching TRBD2. The V segment lost 6 bases and the J segment 8 bases; nucleotides outside the gene matches: 8. Germline-derived CDR1 and CDR2 are SQVTM and ANQGSEA. The CDR3 has 12 residues. DNA for the CDR3: TGCAGCGTCGGAGATGGGGGGGTTACGCAGTATTTT. As protein: CSVGDGGVTQYF.

The chain couples TRBV2 to TRBJ2-1; D is perhaps TRBD2 (6 bases). The CDR3 sequence is 14 residues long. Germline V CDR1 and CDR2: SNHLY, FYNNEI. V lost 9 bases to trimming and J lost 0 bases, with 12 bases between them. Here the CDR3 reads CARDSGSSYNEQFF. As DNA, the CDR3 is TGTGCCAGGGATAGCGGATCCTCCTACAATGAGCAGTTCTTC.

This clone has just a few counts. The chain couples TRBV4-2 to TRBJ2-7; 7 bases are shared with TRBD2. The CDR3 is made up of 19 amino acids. The germline gives CDR1 LGHNA, CDR2 YNFKEQ. Losses at the gene ends were 0 bases for V and 0 bases for J; bases not matched to a gene: 14. In DNA, the CDR3 is TGTGCCAGCAGCCAAGAAGGTATAGCGGGCTCTCCCCACTCCTACGAGCAGTACTTC. Residues: CASSQEGIAGSPHSYEQYF.

The chain recombines TRBV5-5 with TRBJ2-7; 8 bases align to TRBD2. Germline CDR1 SGHKS, CDR2 YYEKEE (reference sequence). The J segment lost 7 bases and the V segment lost 6 bases, leaving 12 bases of the junction unmatched. This CDR3 spans 14 amino acids. CDR3 nucleotides: TGTGCCAGCAATCCCGAAGCGGGGGCGGGGGAGCAGTACTTC. As protein: CASNPEAGAGEQYF.

The chain recombines TRBV5-8 with TRBJ2-5; 11 bases are shared with TRBD2. J gave up 0 bases and V 4 bases, and 8 bases lay outside the gene matches. Germline V lookup: CDR1 SGHTS, CDR2 YDEGEE. The CDR3 spans 17 residues. DNA of the CDR3: TGTGCCAGCAGCCTGGGACTAGCGGCTCAGTACCAAGAGACCCAGTACTTC. Protein product: CASSLGLAAQYQETQYF.